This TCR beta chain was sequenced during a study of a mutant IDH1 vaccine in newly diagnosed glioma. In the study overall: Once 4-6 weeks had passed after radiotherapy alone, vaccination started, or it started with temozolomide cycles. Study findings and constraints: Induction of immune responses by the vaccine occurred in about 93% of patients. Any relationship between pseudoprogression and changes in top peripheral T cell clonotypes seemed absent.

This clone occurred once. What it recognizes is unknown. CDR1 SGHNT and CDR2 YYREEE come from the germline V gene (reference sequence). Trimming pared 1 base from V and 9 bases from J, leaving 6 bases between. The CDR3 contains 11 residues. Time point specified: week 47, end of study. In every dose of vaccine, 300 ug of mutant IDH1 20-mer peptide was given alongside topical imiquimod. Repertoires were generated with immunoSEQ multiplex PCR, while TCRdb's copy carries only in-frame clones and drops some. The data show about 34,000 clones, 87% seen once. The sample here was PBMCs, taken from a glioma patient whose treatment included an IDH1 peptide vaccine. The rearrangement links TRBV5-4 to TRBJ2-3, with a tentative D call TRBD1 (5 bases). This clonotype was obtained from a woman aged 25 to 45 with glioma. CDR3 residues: CASSLQGTQYF. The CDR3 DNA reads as TGTGCCAGCAGCTTGCAGGGAACGCAGTATTTT.